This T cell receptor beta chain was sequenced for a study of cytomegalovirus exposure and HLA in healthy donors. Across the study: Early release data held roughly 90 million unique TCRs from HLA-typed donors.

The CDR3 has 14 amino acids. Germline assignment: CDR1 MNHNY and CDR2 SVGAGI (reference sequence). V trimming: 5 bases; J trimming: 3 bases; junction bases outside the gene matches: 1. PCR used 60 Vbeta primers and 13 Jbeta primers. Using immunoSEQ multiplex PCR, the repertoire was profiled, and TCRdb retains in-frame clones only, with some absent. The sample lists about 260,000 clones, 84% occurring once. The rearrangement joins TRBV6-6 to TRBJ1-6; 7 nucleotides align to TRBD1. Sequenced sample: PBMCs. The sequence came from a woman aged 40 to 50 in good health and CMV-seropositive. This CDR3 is CASSRQGYNSPLHF. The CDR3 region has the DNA TGTGCCAGCAGTCGACAGGGCTATAATTCACCCCTCCACTTT.